Given below is one T cell receptor (beta chain) in context. Its specificity is unknown. Primers included in the PCR were 60 Vbeta and 13 Jbeta primers. Some clones are missing from TCRdb's copy, which holds only in-frame ones; the method was immunoSEQ multiplex PCR. This table has 90,000 to 110,000 clones, about three quarters appearing once. The data were taken from a study of cytomegalovirus exposure and HLA in healthy donors. The study, taken as a whole, reports: It was likely that a cluster of highly shared sequence variants was a sequencing artifact.

The sample taken for sequencing was PBMCs. The source is a male donor in good health and CMV-seronegative.

The DNA for the CDR3 is TGTGCCAGCAGCACCGGAGGGGTAGGCACTGAAGCTTTCTTT. This codes for CASSTGGVGTEAFF. The gene calls are TRBV5-6 and TRBJ1-1; weak D call: TRBD1 (5 bases). Trimming cost V 4 bases and J 4 bases, with 14 bases left between them. The germline gives CDR1 SGHDT, CDR2 YYEEEE. This CDR3 has 14 amino acids.